Below, 4 T cell receptor beta chains from the same sample are listed, as sequenced in a study of OX40 agonist ivuxolimab in advanced cancers. The data were produced by immunoSEQ multiplex PCR, yet TCRdb's version contains in-frame clones alone and is incomplete. This table has tens of thousands of clones, approximately 89% appearing once. This specimen consisted of CD4+ or CD8+ T cells sorted from blood, obtained in a trial of the OX40 agonist ivuxolimab. Receptors originate from an adult with an advanced solid tumor such as melanoma, head and neck, liver or kidney cancer.

The chain carries TRBV27 and TRBJ1-6, with TRBD1 identical over 7 bases. CDR3 size: 15 residues. V dropped 2 bases and J dropped 7; count of bases not matched to a gene: 5. Per germline, CDR1 MNHEY and CDR2 SMNVEV (reference sequence). The CDR3 region is CASSLEQGTNSPLHF. CDR3 in DNA: TGTGCCAGCAGTTTAGAACAGGGGACAAATTCACCCCTCCACTTT.

The chain uses TRBV30 and TRBJ2-2; 10 nucleotides line up with TRBD2. V was pared by 7 bases and J by 7 bases, with 9 bases of the junction left unmatched. The V gene's germline CDR1 is GTSNPN and CDR2 SVGIG (reference sequence). The CDR3 covers 14 residues. The CDR3 nucleotides read TGTGCCTCTAAGCGGGGGGGCTCAAGCGGGGAGCTGTTTTTT. This gives the protein CASKRGGSSGELFF.

The J gene is TRBJ2-5, the V gene TRBV11-2; 14 nucleotides agree with TRBD2. V was clipped by 5 bases and J by 4 bases; unmatched bases: 6. CDR1 SGHAT and CDR2 FQNNGV come from the germline V gene. The CDR3 contains 16 residues. Here the CDR3 reads CASSGRLAGGRETQYF. The CDR3 DNA reads TGTGCCAGCAGCGGACGACTAGCGGGGGGGAGAGAGACCCAGTACTTC.

The chain links TRBV11-2 to TRBJ1-3, with D tentatively TRBD1 (5 bases). Between the trimmed V and J ends, which lost 5 bases and 2 bases, there was a span of 16 bases. The length of the CDR3 is 16 residues. Germline V gene lookup returns CDR1 SGHAT and CDR2 FQNNGV. The CDR3 sequence is CASSPNTPGPGNTIYF. The CDR3 DNA reads as TGTGCCAGCAGCCCCAACACACCGGGACCTGGAAACACCATATATTTT.